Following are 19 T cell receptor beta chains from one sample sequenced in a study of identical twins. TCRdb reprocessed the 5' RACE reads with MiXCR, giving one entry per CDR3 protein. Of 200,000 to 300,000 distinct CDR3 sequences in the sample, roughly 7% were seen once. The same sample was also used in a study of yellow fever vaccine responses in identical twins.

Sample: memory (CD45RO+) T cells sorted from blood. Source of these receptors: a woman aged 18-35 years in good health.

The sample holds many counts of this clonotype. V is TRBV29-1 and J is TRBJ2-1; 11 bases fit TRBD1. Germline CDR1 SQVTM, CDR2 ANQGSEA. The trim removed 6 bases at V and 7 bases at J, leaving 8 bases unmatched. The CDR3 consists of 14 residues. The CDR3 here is CSVITGTGGNEQFF. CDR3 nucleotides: TGCAGCGTCATTACCGGGACAGGGGGTAATGAGCAGTTCTTC.

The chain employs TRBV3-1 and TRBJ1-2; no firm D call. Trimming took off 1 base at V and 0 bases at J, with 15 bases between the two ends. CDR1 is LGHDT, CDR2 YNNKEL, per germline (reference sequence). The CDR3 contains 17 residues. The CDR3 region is CASSQGKSAASNYGYTF. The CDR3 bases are TGTGCCAGCAGCCAAGGAAAATCAGCAGCTTCTAACTATGGCTACACCTTC.

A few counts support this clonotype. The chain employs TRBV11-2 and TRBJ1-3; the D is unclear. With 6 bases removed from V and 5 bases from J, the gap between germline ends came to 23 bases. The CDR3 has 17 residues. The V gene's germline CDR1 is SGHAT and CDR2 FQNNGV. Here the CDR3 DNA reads TGTGCCAGCAGAGCAGACTCCAACCACGGGATAAGAAACACCATATATTTT. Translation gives CASRADSNHGIRNTIYF.

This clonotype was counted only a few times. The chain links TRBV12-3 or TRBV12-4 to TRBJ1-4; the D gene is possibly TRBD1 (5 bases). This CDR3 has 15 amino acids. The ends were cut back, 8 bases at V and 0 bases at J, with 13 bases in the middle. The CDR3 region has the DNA TGTGCCAGCTGTAGGCAGGGCCCAACTAATGAAAAACTGTTTTTT. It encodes CASCRQGPTNEKLFF.

Here the CDR3 reads CASRWTGDPQETQYF. CDR3 sequence (DNA): TGTGCCAGCAGGTGGACAGGGGATCCTCAAGAGACCCAGTACTTC. The chain links TRBV7-9 to TRBJ2-5, with 9 bases aligning to TRBD1. The germline gives CDR1 SEHNR, CDR2 FQNEAQ (reference sequence). Trimming took 6 bases from V and 2 from J; bases not matched to a gene: 7. The CDR3 has 15 amino acids.

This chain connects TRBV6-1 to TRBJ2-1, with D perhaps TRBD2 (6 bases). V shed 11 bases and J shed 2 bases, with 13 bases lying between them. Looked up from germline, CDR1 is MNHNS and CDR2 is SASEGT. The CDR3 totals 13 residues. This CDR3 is CAGGLATYNEQFF. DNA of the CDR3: TGTGCCGGGGGACTGGCCACCTACAATGAGCAGTTCTTC.

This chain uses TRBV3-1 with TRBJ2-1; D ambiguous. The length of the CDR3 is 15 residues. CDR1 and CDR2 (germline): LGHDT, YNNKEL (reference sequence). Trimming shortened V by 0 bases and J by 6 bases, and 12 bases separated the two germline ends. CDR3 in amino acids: CASSQEWVVPNEQFF. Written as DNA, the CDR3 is TGTGCCAGCAGCCAAGAGTGGGTAGTGCCCAATGAGCAGTTCTTC.

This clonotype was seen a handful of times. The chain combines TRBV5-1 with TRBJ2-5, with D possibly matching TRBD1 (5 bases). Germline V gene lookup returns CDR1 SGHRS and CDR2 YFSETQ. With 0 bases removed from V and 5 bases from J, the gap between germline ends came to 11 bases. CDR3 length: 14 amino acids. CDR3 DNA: TGCGCCAGCAGCTTGGGTTGGGGCAGGGAGACCCAGTACTTC. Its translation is CASSLGWGRETQYF. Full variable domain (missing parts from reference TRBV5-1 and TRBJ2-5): KAGVTQTPRYLIKTRGQQVTLSCSPISGHRSVSWYQQTPGQGLQFLFEYFSETQRNKGNFPGRFSGRQFSNSRSEMNVSTLELGDSALYLCASSLGWGRETQYFGPGTRLLVL.

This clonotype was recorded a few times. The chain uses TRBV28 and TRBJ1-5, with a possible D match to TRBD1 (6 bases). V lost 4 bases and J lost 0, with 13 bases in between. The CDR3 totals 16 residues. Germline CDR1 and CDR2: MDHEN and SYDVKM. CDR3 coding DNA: TGTGCCAGCAGTTCAGACAGGCTATATAGCAATCAGCCCCAGCATTTT. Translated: CASSSDRLYSNQPQHF.

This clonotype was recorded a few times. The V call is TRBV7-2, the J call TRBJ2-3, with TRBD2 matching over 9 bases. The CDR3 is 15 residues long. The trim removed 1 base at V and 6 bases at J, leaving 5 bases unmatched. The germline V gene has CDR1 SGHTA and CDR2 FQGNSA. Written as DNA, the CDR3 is TGTGCCAGCAGCTTAGGCGGGGGGGCCTCTGATACGCAGTATTTT. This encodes CASSLGGGASDTQYF.

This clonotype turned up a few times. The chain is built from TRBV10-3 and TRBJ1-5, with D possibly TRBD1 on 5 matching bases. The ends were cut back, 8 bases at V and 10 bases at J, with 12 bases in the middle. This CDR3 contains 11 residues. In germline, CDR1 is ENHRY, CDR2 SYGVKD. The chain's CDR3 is CAIGTDGPQHF. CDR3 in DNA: TGTGCCATCGGGACCGATGGACCCCAGCATTTT.

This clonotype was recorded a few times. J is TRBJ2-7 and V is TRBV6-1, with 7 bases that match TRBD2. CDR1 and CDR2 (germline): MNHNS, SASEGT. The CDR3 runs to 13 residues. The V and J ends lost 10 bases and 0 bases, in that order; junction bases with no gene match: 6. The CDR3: CATRRGSSYEQYV. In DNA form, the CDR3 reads TGTGCCACCCGGCGGGGGAGCTCCTACGAGCAGTACGTC.

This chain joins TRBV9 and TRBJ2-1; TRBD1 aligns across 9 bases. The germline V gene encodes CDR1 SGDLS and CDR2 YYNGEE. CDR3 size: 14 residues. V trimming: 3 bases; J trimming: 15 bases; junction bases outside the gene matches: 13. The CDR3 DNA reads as TGTGCCAGCAGCGGCGGACAGGGGACCGAAGGTCGGTTCTTC. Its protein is CASSGGQGTEGRFF. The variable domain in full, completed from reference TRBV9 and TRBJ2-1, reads DSGVTQTPKHLITATGQRVTLRCSPRSGDLSVYWYQQSLDQGLQFLIQYYNGEERAKGNILERFSAQQFPDLHSELNLSSLELGDSALYFCASSGGQGTEGRFFGPGTRLTVL.

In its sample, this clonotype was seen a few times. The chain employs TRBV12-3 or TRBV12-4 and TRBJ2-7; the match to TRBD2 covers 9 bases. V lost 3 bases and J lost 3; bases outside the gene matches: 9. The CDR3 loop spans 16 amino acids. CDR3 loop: CASSLLAGEEGYEQYF. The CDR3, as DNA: TGTGCCAGCAGTTTGTTAGCGGGAGAGGAGGGCTACGAGCAGTACTTC.

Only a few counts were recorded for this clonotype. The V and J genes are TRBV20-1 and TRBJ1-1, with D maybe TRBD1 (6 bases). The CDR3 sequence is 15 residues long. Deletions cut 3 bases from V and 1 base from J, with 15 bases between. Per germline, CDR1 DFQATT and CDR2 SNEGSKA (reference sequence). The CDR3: CSASLRGRGNTEAFF. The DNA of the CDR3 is TGCAGTGCTAGTCTCAGGGGCCGAGGGAACACTGAAGCTTTCTTT.

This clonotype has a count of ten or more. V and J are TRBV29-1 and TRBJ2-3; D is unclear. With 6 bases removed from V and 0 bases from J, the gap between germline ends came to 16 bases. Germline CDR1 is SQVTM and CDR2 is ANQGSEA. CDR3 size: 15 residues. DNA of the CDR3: TGCAGCGTCGCTCAGGACGTAACTAGCACAGATACGCAGTATTTT. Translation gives CSVAQDVTSTDTQYF.

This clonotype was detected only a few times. The CDR3 loop is CASSEFLTSGRHEQFF. The CDR3 DNA sequence: TGTGCCAGCAGTGAATTCCTGACTAGCGGGAGGCATGAGCAGTTCTTC. V and J are TRBV25-1 and TRBJ2-1, with 13 bases fitting TRBD2. The germline V gene encodes CDR1 MGHDK and CDR2 SYGVNS. The CDR3 length is 16 residues. V lost 1 base, J lost 8 bases, and 5 bases stayed unmatched.

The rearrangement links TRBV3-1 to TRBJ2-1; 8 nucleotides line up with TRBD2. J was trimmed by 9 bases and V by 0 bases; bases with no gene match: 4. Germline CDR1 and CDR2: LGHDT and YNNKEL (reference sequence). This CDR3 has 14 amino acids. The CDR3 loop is CASSQDASGSEQFF. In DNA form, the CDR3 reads TGTGCCAGCAGCCAAGATGCAAGCGGGAGTGAGCAGTTCTTC.

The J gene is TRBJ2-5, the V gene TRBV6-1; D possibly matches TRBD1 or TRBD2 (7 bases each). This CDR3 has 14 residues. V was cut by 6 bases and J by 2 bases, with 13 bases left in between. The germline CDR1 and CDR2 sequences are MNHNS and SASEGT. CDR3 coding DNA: TGTGCCAGCAGGGGTCAGGGGGGGCAAGAGACCCAGTACTTC. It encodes CASRGQGGQETQYF.